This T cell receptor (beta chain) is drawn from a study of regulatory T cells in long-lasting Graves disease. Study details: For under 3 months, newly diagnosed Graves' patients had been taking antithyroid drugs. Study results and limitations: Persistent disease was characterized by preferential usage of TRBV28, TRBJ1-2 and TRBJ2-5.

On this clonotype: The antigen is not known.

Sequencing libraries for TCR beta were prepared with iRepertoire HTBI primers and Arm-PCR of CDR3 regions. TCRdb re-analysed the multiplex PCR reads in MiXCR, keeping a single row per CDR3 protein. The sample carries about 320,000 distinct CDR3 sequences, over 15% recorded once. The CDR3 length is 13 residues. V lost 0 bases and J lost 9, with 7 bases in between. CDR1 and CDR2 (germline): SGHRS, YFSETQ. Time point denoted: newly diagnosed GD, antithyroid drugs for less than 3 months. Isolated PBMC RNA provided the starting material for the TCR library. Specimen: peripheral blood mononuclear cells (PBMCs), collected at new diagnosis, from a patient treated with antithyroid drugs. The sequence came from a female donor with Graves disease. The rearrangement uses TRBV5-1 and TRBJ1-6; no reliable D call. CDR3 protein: CASSLADGSPLHF. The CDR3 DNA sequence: TGCGCCAGCAGCTTGGCGGACGGTTCACCCCTCCACTTT.